This T cell receptor beta chain was sequenced during a study of Ad26.COV2.S vaccination and SARS-CoV-2 variants. In the study overall: Ad26.COV2.S shots went into the muscle once or twice, 56 days apart.

Treatment indicated: roughly 20 received Ad26.COV2.S at low or high dose, single or two shots; five or six received placebo; per-sample allocation not given. At day 63 after the first vaccine or placebo injection, samples were drawn. The CDR3 is 15 amino acids. Trimming stripped 7 bases from V and 2 bases from J, with 12 bases between. Germline CDR1 MNHEY, CDR2 SMNVEV (reference sequence). This clone was detected only a few times. Its antigen is as yet unknown. Measured with immunoSEQ multiplex PCR; TCRdb has only the in-frame clones, and not every one. This sample has hundreds of thousands of clones, with roughly nine tenths found just once. Study conclusions and caveats: Spike-specific CD8+ and CD4+ T cell responses reportedly showed substantial breadth after vaccination.

The source is a person aged 18-65 years who received the Ad26.COV2.S COVID-19 vaccine or a placebo. V usage is TRBV27 and J usage is TRBJ1-6; perhaps TRBD1 as D (5 bases). The material sequenced was peripheral blood, taken in a trial of Ad26.COV2.S vaccine versus placebo. CDR3 bases: TGTGCCAGCACGGGTGGGGGGACCTATAATTCACCCCTCCACTTT. As protein: CASTGGGTYNSPLHF.